Shown below are 20 T cell receptor beta chains from a single sample sequenced in a study of shared clonotypes between healthy human individuals. Produced via immunoSEQ multiplex PCR; TCRdb's table is partial and in-frame only. The repertoire consists of 2.5 million or so clones, with roughly 92% occurring once and the leading ten covering roughly 0.15%. Sequenced input: naive CD4+ T cells sorted from blood. Regarding subset: CD45RA+ positively selected. The receptors were sampled from a man between 18 and 35 years old in good health.

This clone was observed once. V and J are TRBV7-9 and TRBJ1-1; D unresolved. V was clipped by 5 bases and J by 0 bases, with 13 bases between them. The CDR3 is 15 residues long. Germline V gene data show CDR1 as SEHNR and CDR2 as FQNEAQ (reference sequence). In nucleotides, the CDR3 is TGTGCCAGCAGCCTCGAACGGCTACTGAACACTGAAGCTTTCTTT. The encoded protein is CASSLERLLNTEAFF.

This clone was observed once. The chain joins TRBV25-1 to TRBJ2-1; no definite D call. V lost 0 bases to trimming and J lost 0 bases, with 9 bases between them. The germline V gene has CDR1 MGHDK and CDR2 SYGVNS. The CDR3 runs 16 residues. Written as DNA, the CDR3 is TGTGCCAGCAGTGAATACCCCCAGAGCTCCTACAATGAGCAGTTCTTC. Its protein product is CASSEYPQSSYNEQFF.

V usage is TRBV5-8 and J usage is TRBJ1-5; TRBD1 might be the D (6 bases). V was shortened by 2 bases and J by 2 bases, with 8 bases between the two germline ends. Looked up from germline, CDR1 is SGHTS and CDR2 is YDEGEE. CDR3 length: 14 residues. The CDR3 DNA sequence: TGTGCCAGCAGCTTAAGACAGGGCAATCAGCCCCAGCATTTT. This sequence encodes CASSLRQGNQPQHF.

In this sample, this clone turned up once. The chain uses TRBV5-1 and TRBJ2-7; D possibly uses TRBD1 or TRBD2 (5 bases each). Per germline, CDR1 SGHRS and CDR2 YFSETQ. Trimming shortened V by 4 bases and J by 2 bases, and 16 bases separated the two germline ends. The CDR3 extends over 15 amino acids. The CDR3 DNA reads as TGCGCCAGCAGCCCCTCGTGGGGGATCCCCTACGAGCAGTACTTC. Protein sequence: CASSPSWGIPYEQYF.

The chain carries TRBV30 and TRBJ2-5, with D tentatively TRBD2 (5 bases). The germline V and J ends were trimmed by 5 bases and 7 bases, with 11 bases remaining between them. The germline V gene encodes CDR1 GTSNPN and CDR2 SVGIG (reference sequence). There are 11 residues in the CDR3. This chain's CDR3 is CAWERERTQYF. CDR3 bases: TGTGCCTGGGAGAGGGAAAGGACCCAGTACTTC.

A single count supports this clone. The rearrangement links TRBV18 to TRBJ1-1, with D perhaps TRBD1 (6 bases). The CDR3 extends over 14 amino acids. Germline-derived CDR1 and CDR2 are KGHSH and LQKENI. V dropped 3 bases and J dropped 7 bases, with 15 bases sitting between them. This chain's CDR3 is CASSPAGGDFEAFF. Here the CDR3 DNA reads TGTGCCAGCTCACCGGCGGGGGGCGACTTTGAAGCTTTCTTT.

The chain links TRBV30 to TRBJ1-2; D not certain. The germline CDR1 and CDR2 sequences are GTSNPN and SVGIG (reference sequence). The CDR3 has 14 amino acids. V was cut by 4 bases and J by 3 bases, with 15 bases left in between. The CDR3: CAWTQVRTDYGYTF. The CDR3 region has the DNA TGTGCCTGGACCCAGGTCCGAACTGACTATGGCTACACCTTC. The entire variable domain, with the rest obtained from reference TRBV30 and TRBJ1-2, is as follows: SQTIHQWPATLVQPVGSPLSLECTVEGTSNPNLYWYRQAAGRGLQLLFYSVGIGQISSEVPQNLSASRPQDRQFILSSKKLLLSDSGFYLCAWTQVRTDYGYTFGSGTRLTVV.

The gene calls are TRBV10-3 and TRBJ2-7, with 10 bases identical to TRBD1. Germline values: CDR1 ENHRY, CDR2 SYGVKD. V trimming: 7 bases; J trimming: 5 bases; junction bases outside the gene matches: 11. The CDR3 has 15 residues. CDR3 region: CAITPGGDRGNEQYF. In DNA, the CDR3 is TGTGCCATCACCCCCGGGGGGGACAGGGGCAACGAGCAGTACTTC.

J is TRBJ2-1 and V is TRBV25-1; no firm D call. The ends were cut back, 4 bases at V and 6 bases at J, with 7 bases in the middle. The germline CDR1 and CDR2 sequences are MGHDK and SYGVNS. This CDR3 contains 12 residues. For the CDR3, the DNA is TGTGCCAGCAGTGGTCCGATCAATGAGCAGTTCTTC. Residues: CASSGPINEQFF.

This clone was seen only once. This chain joins TRBV7-3 and TRBJ2-2; TRBD2 matches 8 bases. There are 15 residues in the CDR3. Germline CDR1 and CDR2: SGHTA and FQGTGA. V shed 5 bases, J shed 4 bases, and the junction held 6 bases outside the gene matches. CDR3 nucleotide sequence: TGTGCCAGCAGCCCGGGGGGGTTTGGCACCGGGGAGCTGTTTTTT. This encodes CASSPGGFGTGELFF. The whole variable domain, filled in from reference TRBV7-3 and TRBJ2-2, reads GAGVSQTPSNKVTEKGKYVELRCDPISGHTALYWYRQSLGQGPEFLIYFQGTGAADDSGLPNDRFFAVRPEGSVSTLKIQRTERGDSAVYLCASSPGGFGTGELFFGEGSRLTVL.

J is TRBJ2-3 and V is TRBV7-2; 8 nucleotides match TRBD2. After removal of 3 bases from V and 4 bases from J, the junction contained 15 bases not matched to a gene. CDR1 is SGHTA, CDR2 FQGNSA, per germline. The CDR3 loop spans 18 amino acids. CDR3 sequence: CASSFRQATGLGPDTQYF. The CDR3 DNA follows: TGTGCCAGCAGCTTCAGACAGGCGACGGGACTAGGACCAGATACGCAGTATTTT.

The rearrangement links TRBV9 to TRBJ2-1, with 10 bases lining up with TRBD2. CDR3 length equals 14 residues. The junction had 5 bases not matched to a gene; V was cut back by 1 base and J by 10 bases. Germline CDR1 and CDR2: SGDLS and YYNGEE. This CDR3 reads CASSVQAGGREQFF. The CDR3 bases are TGTGCCAGCAGCGTACAAGCGGGGGGGCGAGAGCAGTTCTTC.

The V and J genes are TRBV28 and TRBJ1-1, with TRBD1 matching over 11 bases. V lost 4 bases to trimming and J lost 5 bases; unmatched junction nucleotides: 3. This CDR3 has 14 amino acids. From germline, CDR1 is MDHEN and CDR2 SYDVKM. The CDR3 reads CASSWGTGGTEAFF. DNA for the CDR3: TGTGCCAGCAGTTGGGGGACAGGGGGGACTGAAGCTTTCTTT.

The chain employs TRBV5-1 and TRBJ2-5; 9 bases align to TRBD1. Germline V gene lookup returns CDR1 SGHRS and CDR2 YFSETQ. The V and J ends lost 3 bases and 4 bases, in that order; junction bases with no gene match: 7. The CDR3 is 15 residues long. CDR3 coding DNA: TGCGCCAGCAGCTGGGGGGACAGGGACGGAGAGACCCAGTACTTC. This codes for CASSWGDRDGETQYF.

This chain joins TRBV5-1 and TRBJ2-1, with TRBD1 matching over 7 bases. There are 14 residues in the CDR3. V was pared by 4 bases and J by 9 bases, with 10 bases of the junction left unmatched. The V gene's germline CDR1 is SGHRS and CDR2 YFSETQ. The CDR3 protein is CASSLLTGNGEQFF. The CDR3 DNA is TGCGCCAGCAGCCTATTGACAGGGAATGGTGAGCAGTTCTTC.

CDR3 loop: CASSPGGAGETQYF. The CDR3 DNA reads as TGTGCCAGCAGCCCCGGGGGGGCTGGGGAGACCCAGTACTTC. The chain combines TRBV7-3 with TRBJ2-5; 8 nucleotides align to TRBD2. CDR1 SGHTA and CDR2 FQGTGA come from the germline V gene. After removal of 5 bases from V and 5 bases from J, the junction contained 7 bases not matched to a gene. The CDR3 spans 14 residues.

This clone was found once. This chain links TRBV2 with TRBJ2-7; D perhaps matches TRBD1 (5 bases). Per germline, CDR1 SNHLY and CDR2 FYNNEI. This CDR3 has 13 residues. V was shortened by 8 bases and J by 3 bases, with 14 bases between the two germline ends. The CDR3 coding sequence is TGTGCCAGCGGCCCATGGACAAGCTACGAGCAGTACTTC. Translated: CASGPWTSYEQYF.

V and J are TRBV5-1 and TRBJ2-7, with D tentatively TRBD1 (6 bases). Trimming took off 0 bases at V and 6 bases at J, with 10 bases between the two ends. The V gene's germline CDR1 is SGHRS and CDR2 YFSETQ. The CDR3 totals 13 residues. This CDR3 reads CASSLEGDGEQYF. The DNA for the CDR3 is TGCGCCAGCAGCTTGGAGGGGGACGGCGAGCAGTACTTC.

Notes on this clone: In the same sample, other DNA sequences code for this CDR3. The rearrangement links TRBV6-5 to TRBJ1-2; 8 nucleotides agree with TRBD1. The CDR3 extends over 15 amino acids. Germline loops: CDR1 MNHEY, CDR2 SVGAGI. After removal of 0 bases from V and 5 bases from J, the junction contained 5 bases not matched to a gene. DNA for the CDR3: TGTGCCAGCAGTTACTCCGGGACAGGTCCTTATGGCTACACCTTC. The encoded protein is CASSYSGTGPYGYTF.

The chain joins TRBV10-3 to TRBJ2-3; 7 nucleotides align to TRBD2. The J segment lost 4 bases and the V segment lost 10 bases, leaving 8 bases of the junction unmatched. The CDR3 consists of 13 residues. Per the germline V gene, CDR1 is ENHRY and CDR2 is SYGVKD. CDR3 nucleotides: TGTGCCACTCAGGCGGGGGTGGCAGATACGCAGTATTTT. Its protein product is CATQAGVADTQYF.